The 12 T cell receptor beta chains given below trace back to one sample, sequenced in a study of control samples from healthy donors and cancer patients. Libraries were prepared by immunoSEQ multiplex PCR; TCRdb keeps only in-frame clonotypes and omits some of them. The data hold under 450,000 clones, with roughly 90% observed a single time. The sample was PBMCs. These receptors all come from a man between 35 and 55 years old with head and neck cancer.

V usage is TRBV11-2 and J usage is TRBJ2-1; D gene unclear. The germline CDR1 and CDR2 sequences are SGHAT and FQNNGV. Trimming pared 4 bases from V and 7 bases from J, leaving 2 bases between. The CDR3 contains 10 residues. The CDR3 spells CASSWNEQFF. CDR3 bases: TGTGCCAGCAGCTGGAATGAGCAGTTCTTC.

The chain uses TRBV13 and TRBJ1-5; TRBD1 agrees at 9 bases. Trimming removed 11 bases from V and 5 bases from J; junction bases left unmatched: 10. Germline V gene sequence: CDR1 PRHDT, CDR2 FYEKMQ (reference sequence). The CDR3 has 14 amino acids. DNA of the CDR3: TGTGCCCCAGGGGGACAGGGAACCCATCAGCCCCAGCATTTT. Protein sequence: CAPGGQGTHQPQHF. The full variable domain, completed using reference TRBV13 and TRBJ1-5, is AAGVIQSPRHLIKEKRETATLKCYPIPRHDTVYWYQQGPGQDPQFLISFYEKMQSDKGSIPDRFSAQQFSDYHSELNMSSLELGDSALYFCAPGGQGTHQPQHFGDGTRLSIL.

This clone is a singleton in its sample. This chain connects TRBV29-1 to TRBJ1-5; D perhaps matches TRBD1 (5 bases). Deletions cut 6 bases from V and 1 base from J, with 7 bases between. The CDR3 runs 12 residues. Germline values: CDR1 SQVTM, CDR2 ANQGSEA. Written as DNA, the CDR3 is TGCAGCGTGGGGGACAGCAATCAGCCCCAGCATTTT. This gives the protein CSVGDSNQPQHF.

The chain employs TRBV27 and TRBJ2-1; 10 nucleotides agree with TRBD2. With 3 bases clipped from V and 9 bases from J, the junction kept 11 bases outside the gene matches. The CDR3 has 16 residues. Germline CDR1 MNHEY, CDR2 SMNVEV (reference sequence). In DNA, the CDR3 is TGTGCCAGCAGTTTTGGCCGACTAGCGGGTTCGGTTGAGCAGTTCTTC. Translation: CASSFGRLAGSVEQFF.

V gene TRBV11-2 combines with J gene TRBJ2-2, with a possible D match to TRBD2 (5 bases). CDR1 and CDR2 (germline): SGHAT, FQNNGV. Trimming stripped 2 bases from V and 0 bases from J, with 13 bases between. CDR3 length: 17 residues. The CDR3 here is CASSLSGLAANTGELFF. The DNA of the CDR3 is TGTGCCAGCAGCTTATCCGGACTCGCGGCGAACACCGGGGAGCTGTTTTTT.

CDR3 amino acids: CASSKLFRGRETQYF. CDR3 sequence (DNA): TGTGCCAGTAGTAAACTCTTTCGGGGAAGAGAGACCCAGTACTTC. The rearrangement uses TRBV19 and TRBJ2-5; TRBD2 might be the D (5 bases). Trimming shortened V by 4 bases and J by 4 bases, and 16 bases separated the two germline ends. CDR1 is LNHDA and CDR2 is SQIVND in the germline V gene (reference sequence). This CDR3 is built from 15 residues.

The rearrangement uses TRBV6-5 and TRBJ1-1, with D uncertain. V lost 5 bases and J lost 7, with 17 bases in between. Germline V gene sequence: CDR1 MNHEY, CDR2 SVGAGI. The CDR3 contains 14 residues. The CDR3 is CASSIDSNLGEAFF. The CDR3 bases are TGTGCCAGCAGTATAGACTCCAATTTAGGTGAAGCTTTCTTT.

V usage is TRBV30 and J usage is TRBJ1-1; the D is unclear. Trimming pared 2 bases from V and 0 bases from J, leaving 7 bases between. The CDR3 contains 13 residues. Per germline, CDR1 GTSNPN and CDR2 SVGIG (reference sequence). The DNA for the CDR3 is TGTGCCTGGAGTACGACGGTGAACACTGAAGCTTTCTTT. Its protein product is CAWSTTVNTEAFF.

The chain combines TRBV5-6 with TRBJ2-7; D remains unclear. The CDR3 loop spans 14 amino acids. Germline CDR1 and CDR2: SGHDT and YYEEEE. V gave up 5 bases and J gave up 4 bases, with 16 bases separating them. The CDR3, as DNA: TGTGCCAGCAGTACCGGGCCCAGAAGGTACGAGCAGTACTTC. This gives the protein CASSTGPRRYEQYF.

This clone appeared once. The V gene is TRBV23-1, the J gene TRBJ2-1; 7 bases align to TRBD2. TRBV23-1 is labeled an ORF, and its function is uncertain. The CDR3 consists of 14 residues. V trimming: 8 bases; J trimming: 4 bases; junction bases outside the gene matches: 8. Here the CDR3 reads CASAYSRGYNEQFF. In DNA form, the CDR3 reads TGCGCCAGCGCCTACTCGCGGGGGTACAATGAGCAGTTCTTC.

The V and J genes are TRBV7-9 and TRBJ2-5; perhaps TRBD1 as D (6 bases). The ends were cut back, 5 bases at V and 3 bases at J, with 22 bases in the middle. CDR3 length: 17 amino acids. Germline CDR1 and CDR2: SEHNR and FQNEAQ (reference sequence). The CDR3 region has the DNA TGTGCCAGCAGCCCCTTGTGGAACGGACAGCAAAAAGAGACCCAGTACTTC. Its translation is CASSPLWNGQQKETQYF.

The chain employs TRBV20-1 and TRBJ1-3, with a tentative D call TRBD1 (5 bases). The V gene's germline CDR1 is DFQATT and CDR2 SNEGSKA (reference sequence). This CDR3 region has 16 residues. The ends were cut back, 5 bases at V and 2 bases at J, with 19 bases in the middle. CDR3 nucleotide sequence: TGCAGTGCTGGTGGGCAGCGGGGGGTCCCTGGAAACACCATATATTTT. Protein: CSAGGQRGVPGNTIYF.